This T cell receptor (beta chain) was recorded in a study of blood T cells in healthy people across ages. CDR1 and CDR2 (germline): MGHDK, SYGVNS. The CDR3 is 15 amino acids. The V end lost 0 bases, the J end lost 4 bases, and 12 bases lay between the germline ends. Total RNA, at least 6 micrograms per sample, was extracted from PBMCs. A second PCR of roughly 7 to 11 cycles used a sample-barcoded 5' primer and a J-beta primer mix. Each cDNA molecule was tagged by a template-switch adaptor with 12 random nucleotides. At least 3 million CDR3-containing paired-end reads were obtained per sample. MiXCR, applied by TCRdb to the 5' RACE reads, yields one record per CDR3 protein. The sample lists over 1,500,000 distinct CDR3 sequences, more than 35% occurring once. This clonotype was counted a few times.

Sequencing input: blood. The chain has TRBV25-1 and TRBJ2-5; maybe TRBD1 (7 bases). The source of this sequence is a human donor in good health. The CDR3 DNA reads TGTGCCAGCAGTGAATATCAGGGGGGTAGAGAGACCCAGTACTTC. As protein: CASSEYQGGRETQYF.